This T cell receptor (beta chain) was sequenced in a study of blood T cells in healthy people across ages. The germline V gene encodes CDR1 SGHRS and CDR2 YFSETQ. The CDR3 consists of 20 residues. The junction had 16 bases not matched to a gene; V was cut back by 3 bases and J by 0 bases. This clonotype was counted only a few times. The antigen is unknown. Study results and caveats: There was a strong correlation between TCR beta diversity and naive T cell percentage.

Alongside a J-beta primer mix, a sample-barcoded 5' primer served in a second PCR lasting about 7 to 12 cycles. Via MiXCR, TCRdb re-called the 5' RACE reads, giving one row per CDR3 protein. The sample holds some 760,000 distinct CDR3 sequences, approximately 25% seen once. Each sample had at least 6 million PBMCs isolated. The data were also submitted as part of a second study, on T cells of mothers and their children.

The gene calls are TRBV5-1 and TRBJ2-4; TRBD2 agrees at 9 bases. This clonotype was sampled from a boy younger than 18 in good health. The sequencing input was blood. The CDR3 nucleotides read TGCGCCAGCAGCTCGGGCCCCGCTAGCGGGACTTTGCTAGCCAAAAACATTCAGTACTTC. This translates into CASSSGPASGTLLAKNIQYF.